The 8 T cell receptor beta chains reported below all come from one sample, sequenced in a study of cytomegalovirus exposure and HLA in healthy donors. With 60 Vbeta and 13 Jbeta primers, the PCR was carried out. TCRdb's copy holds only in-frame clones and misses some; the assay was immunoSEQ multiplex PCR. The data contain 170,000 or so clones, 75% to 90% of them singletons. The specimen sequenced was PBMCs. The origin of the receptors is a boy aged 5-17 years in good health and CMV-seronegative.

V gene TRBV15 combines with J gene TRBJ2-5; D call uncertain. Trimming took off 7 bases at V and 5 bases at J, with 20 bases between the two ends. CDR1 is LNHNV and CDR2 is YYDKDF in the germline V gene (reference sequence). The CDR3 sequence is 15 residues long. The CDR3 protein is CATTEMKFRVETQYF. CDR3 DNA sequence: TGTGCCACCACCGAAATGAAGTTTAGAGTGGAGACCCAGTACTTC.

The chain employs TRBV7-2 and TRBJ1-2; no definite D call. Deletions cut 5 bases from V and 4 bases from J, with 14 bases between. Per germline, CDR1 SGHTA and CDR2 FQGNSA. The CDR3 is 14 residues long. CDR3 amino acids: CASSPQGGGYGYTF. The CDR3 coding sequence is TGTGCCAGCAGCCCGCAAGGAGGCGGCTATGGCTACACCTTC.

The CDR3 loop is CASSSSGTSVETQYF. CDR3 coding DNA: TGCGCCAGCAGCTCATCCGGGACTAGCGTCGAGACCCAGTACTTC. The chain couples TRBV5-1 to TRBJ2-5, with 10 bases that match TRBD2. Germline CDR1 SGHRS, CDR2 YFSETQ. With 3 bases clipped from V and 5 bases from J, the junction kept 7 bases outside the gene matches. The CDR3 extends over 15 amino acids.

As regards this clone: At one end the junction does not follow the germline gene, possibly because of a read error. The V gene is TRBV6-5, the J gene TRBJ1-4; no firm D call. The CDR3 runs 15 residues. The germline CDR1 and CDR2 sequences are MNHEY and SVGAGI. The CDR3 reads CASSYGDNSNEKLFF. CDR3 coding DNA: TGTGCCAGTAGTTACGGTGACAACTCTAATGAAAAACTGTTTTTT.

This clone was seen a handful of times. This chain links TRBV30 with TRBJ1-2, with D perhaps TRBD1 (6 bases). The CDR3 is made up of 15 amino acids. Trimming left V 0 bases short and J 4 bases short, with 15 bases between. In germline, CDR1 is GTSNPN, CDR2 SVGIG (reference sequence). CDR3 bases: TGTGCCTGGAGTGTTCGACGGGACACCCGCTATGGCTACACCTTC. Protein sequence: CAWSVRRDTRYGYTF.

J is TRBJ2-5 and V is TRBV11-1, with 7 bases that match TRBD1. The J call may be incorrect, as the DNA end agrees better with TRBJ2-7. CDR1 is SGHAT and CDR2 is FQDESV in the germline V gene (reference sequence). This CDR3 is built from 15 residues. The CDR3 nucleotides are TGTGCCAGCAGCCTCCAGACAGGGAGCTCCTACGAGCAGTACTTC. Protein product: CASSLQTGSSYEQYF.

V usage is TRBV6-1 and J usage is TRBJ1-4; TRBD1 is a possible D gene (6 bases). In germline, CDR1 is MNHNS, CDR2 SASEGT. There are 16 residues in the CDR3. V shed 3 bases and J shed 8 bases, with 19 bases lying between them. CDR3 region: CASSESEGQGYEKLFF. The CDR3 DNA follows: TGTGCCAGCAGTGAGTCAGAGGGGCAGGGGTACGAAAAACTGTTTTTT.

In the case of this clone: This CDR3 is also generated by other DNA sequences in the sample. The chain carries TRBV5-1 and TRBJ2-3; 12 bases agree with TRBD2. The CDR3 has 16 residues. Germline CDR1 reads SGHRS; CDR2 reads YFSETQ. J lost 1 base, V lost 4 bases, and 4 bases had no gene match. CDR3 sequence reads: CASSLGTSGRTDTQYF. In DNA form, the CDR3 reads TGCGCCAGCAGCCTCGGGACTAGCGGGCGCACAGATACGCAGTATTTT.